The T cell receptor (beta chain) under discussion was sequenced for a study of T cells in Graves' hyperthyroidism and ophthalmopathy. Comments on this clonotype: Antigen specificity is unknown.

Those with hyperthyroidism were 18 to 65 years old, newly diagnosed, and ill for under 2 months. Trimming left V 5 bases short and J 5 bases short, with 12 bases between. This CDR3 contains 13 residues. Germline V gene data show CDR1 as SSHAT and CDR2 as FNYEAQ (reference sequence). Overall study results and limits: The model made its ophthalmopathy prediction, and onset followed a median around 6.5 months later.

What was amplified from RNA transcripts were TCR beta CDR3 regions. Researchers ran a first-round RT-PCR on the TCR CDR3 using the HTBI primer set. TCRdb re-analysed the multiplex PCR reads in MiXCR, keeping a single row per CDR3 protein. The sample includes around 340,000 distinct CDR3 sequences, about a sixth seen only once; the top ten take approximately 30%. The TCR originated in a woman between 25 and 40 years old with Graves' hyperthyroidism that later progressed to Graves' ophthalmopathy. This chain uses TRBV7-7 with TRBJ1-1; D is possibly TRBD1 (6 bases). The material sequenced was blood. This CDR3 is CASSRGAGTEAFF. The CDR3 nucleotides are TGTGCCAGCAGCAGGGGGGCGGGAACTGAAGCTTTCTTT. Full variable domain (rest looked up from reference TRBV7-7 and TRBJ1-1): GAGVSQSPRYKVTKRGQDVTLRCDPISSHATLYWYQQALGQGPEFLTYFNYEAQPDKSGLPSDRFSAERPEGSISTLTIQRTEQRDSAMYRCASSRGAGTEAFFGQGTRLTVV.